These T cell receptor beta chains were read from a single sample in a study of OX40 agonist ivuxolimab in advanced cancers. Clones were read by immunoSEQ multiplex PCR, and TCRdb kept only the in-frame ones, dropping some. The data contain nearly 70,000 clones, just over 85% of them singletons. Sequenced material: CD4+ or CD8+ T cells sorted from blood, taken in a trial of the OX40 agonist ivuxolimab. The receptors shown here come from an adult with an advanced solid tumor such as melanoma, head and neck, liver or kidney cancer. CDR3s include the opening cysteine and the closing phenylalanine or tryptophan. The order of the fields is J gene, clone size, D gene, V gene, CDR3 DNA, CDR3 protein. A D gene is named only where the DNA matches it firmly. The listing skips clone size in some rows; elsewhere it reads once, few, many or a size class.

TRBJ1-5 NA NA TRBV6-6 TGTGCCAGCAGTTACTCGGTAGGGGTTGACAATCAGCCCCAGCATTTT CASSYSVGVDNQPQHF
TRBJ1-1 once NA TRBV19 TGTGCCAGTAGTATATGGGCAGGGCAGGCTGAAGCTTTCTTT CASSIWAGQAEAFF
TRBJ1-4 NA NA TRBV2 TGTGCCAGCAGTGCTATGGAGAATAATGAAAAACTGTTTTTT CASSAMENNEKLFF
TRBJ1-1 few NA TRBV11-2 TGTGCCAGCAGCTTAGATTCCACAGGGATGAACACTGAAGCTTTCTTT CASSLDSTGMNTEAFF
TRBJ1-5 NA NA TRBV5-6 TGTGCCAGCACCCTTCAAGGCAATCAGCCCCAGCATTTT CASTLQGNQPQHF
TRBJ1-1 once NA TRBV11-3 TGTGCCAGCAGCTCGCGAGCGGGGGACACTGAAGCTTTCTTT CASSSRAGDTEAFF
TRBJ1-1 NA TRBD1 TRBV18 TGTGCCAGCTCACCGCAGACAGGGCCCACTGAAGCTTTCTTT CASSPQTGPTEAFF
TRBJ2-2 NA NA TRBV11-3 TGTGCCAGCAGCCCAGGGGGGCTGACGAACACCGGGGAGCTGTTTTTT CASSPGGLTNTGELFF
TRBJ2-5 NA TRBD1 TRBV11-2 TGTGCCAGCAGCTTAGGAGGGGGCGGGTTATTGGAAGAGACCCAGTACTTC CASSLGGGGLLEETQYF
TRBJ1-2 NA NA TRBV5-1 TGCGCCAGCAGCCCTGATCCTGCTAACTATGGCTACACCTTC CASSPDPANYGYTF
TRBJ1-5 NA NA TRBV6-6 TGTGCCAGCAGACTGACAGGTCAGCCCCAGCATTTT CASRLTGQPQHF
TRBJ1-2 NA NA TRBV9 TGTGCCAGCACGCCCGGGGTGGGTGGCGGCTACACCTTC CASTPGVGGGYTF
TRBJ1-1 NA TRBD1 TRBV7-8 TGTGCCAGCAGCACATTACAGGGGACTGAAGCTTTCTTT CASSTLQGTEAFF
TRBJ1-1 NA NA TRBV5-6 TGTGCCAGCAGCCAACCCCGCGGCAGCCTGTCCCCTGAAGCTTTCTTT CASSQPRGSLSPEAFF
TRBJ1-5 NA NA TRBV6-5 TGTGCCAGCTCCTTACTCGGGGGTGATCAGCCCCAGCATTTT CASSLLGGDQPQHF
TRBJ1-4 NA NA TRBV2 TGTGCCAGCGCCCCGGACCGTAATGAAAAACTGTTTTTT CASAPDRNEKLFF
TRBJ1-1 NA NA TRBV10-3 TGTGCCATCAGTGAAATATCGAACACTGAAGCTTTCTTT CAISEISNTEAFF
TRBJ1-6 NA TRBD1 TRBV10-2 TGCGCCAGCCTCGGGACAGAGAGCTCCTATAATTCACCCCTCCACTTT CASLGTESSYNSPLHF
TRBJ2-3 NA NA TRBV6-6 TGTGCCAGCAGTAACGGGCGGGATACGCAGTATTTT CASSNGRDTQYF
TRBJ2-7 NA NA TRBV27 TGTGCCAGCAGGTTATCCATGGGGCTCTCCTACGAGCAGTACTTC CASRLSMGLSYEQYF
TRBJ1-1 NA NA TRBV6-6 TGTGCCAGCAGTTACCAGGAGGGGAACACTGAAGCTTTCTTT CASSYQEGNTEAFF
TRBJ1-2 NA TRBD1 TRBV7-3 TGTGCCAGCAGCTCCACGACAGGGGGAGGAAGGGGGAGCTACACCTTC CASSSTTGGGRGSYTF
TRBJ1-3 NA NA TRBV11-2 TGTGCCAGCAGCTCCTCGACCGTCTCTGGAAACACCATATATTTT CASSSSTVSGNTIYF
TRBJ2-2 NA TRBD2 TRBV12-5 TGTGCTAGTGGTCCGGCGGGGGGCGGAACCACCGGGGAGCTGTTTTTT CASGPAGGGTTGELFF
TRBJ2-7 NA TRBD1 TRBV5-1 TGCGCCAGCAGCTATAGACAGGGAAACTACGAGCAGTACTTC CASSYRQGNYEQYF
TRBJ2-3 NA NA TRBV5-4 TGTGCCAGCAGCAACATGCGGGATTTAACAGATACGCAGTATTTT CASSNMRDLTDTQYF
TRBJ1-5 NA TRBD1 TRBV7-2 TGTGCCAGCAGTCCACAACCGGGACAGGGGGAGAATCAGCCCCAGCATTTT CASSPQPGQGENQPQHF
TRBJ2-2 NA NA TRBV7-3 TGTGCCAGCAGCTTAACCCACGGGGAGCTGTTTTTT CASSLTHGELFF
TRBJ1-5 once NA TRBV6-1 TGTGCCAGCATTCAGGGCCGGAATCAGCCCCAGCATTTT CASIQGRNQPQHF
TRBJ1-2 NA NA TRBV6-1 TGTGCCAGCAGTGAAGCCCACGGTTCGAGCTATGGCTACACCTTC CASSEAHGSSYGYTF
TRBJ1-6 NA NA TRBV27 TGTGCCAGCAGTTGGGGTGGAAATTCACCCCTCCACTTT CASSWGGNSPLHF
TRBJ2-7 NA NA TRBV7-3 TGTGCCAGCAGCTTAACGGGCTACGAGCAGTACTTC CASSLTGYEQYF
TRBJ2-1 NA NA TRBV21-1 TGTGCCAGCGTCTCCAACCATGAGCAGTTCTTC CASVSNHEQFF
TRBJ2-7 NA NA TRBV7-2 TGTGCCAGCAGCTTAAGCAGTACCTACGAGCAGTACTTC CASSLSSTYEQYF
TRBJ1-1 NA NA TRBV11-2 TGTGCCAGCAGCTGGGGTAACACTGAAGCTTTCTTT CASSWGNTEAFF
TRBJ2-1 NA TRBD1 TRBV25-1 TGTGCCAGCAGTGCTTGGACAGGAGTCACAAGGAATGAGCAGTTCTTC CASSAWTGVTRNEQFF
TRBJ1-1 NA NA TRBV7-2 TGTGCCAGCAGCGGCCAGCGGAACACTGAAGCTTTCTTT CASSGQRNTEAFF
TRBJ2-3 NA TRBD2 TRBV2 TGTGCCAGCAGTGAGGTCCCGCGGGGGGCGGGGAAGGATACGCAGTATTTT CASSEVPRGAGKDTQYF
TRBJ1-3 NA NA TRBV7-9 TGTGCCAGCGGCGTAGTTTCGACCATATATTTT CASGVVSTIYF
TRBJ1-2 NA NA TRBV19 TGTGCCAGTAGTAGTCCGGCAGACTCCTTCTATGGCTACACCTTC CASSSPADSFYGYTF
TRBJ2-7 NA TRBD1 TRBV28 TGTGCCAGCAGGACTACGACAGGGGGCGTGAGGAGCTCCTACGAGCAGTACTTC CASRTTTGGVRSSYEQYF
TRBJ1-1 few NA TRBV30 TGTGCCTGGATTGAGGGGAAGAACACTGAAGCTTTCTTT CAWIEGKNTEAFF
TRBJ2-3 once TRBD2 TRBV18 TGTGCCAGCTCACCACGGGGTAGCGGGGATACGCAGTATTTT CASSPRGSGDTQYF